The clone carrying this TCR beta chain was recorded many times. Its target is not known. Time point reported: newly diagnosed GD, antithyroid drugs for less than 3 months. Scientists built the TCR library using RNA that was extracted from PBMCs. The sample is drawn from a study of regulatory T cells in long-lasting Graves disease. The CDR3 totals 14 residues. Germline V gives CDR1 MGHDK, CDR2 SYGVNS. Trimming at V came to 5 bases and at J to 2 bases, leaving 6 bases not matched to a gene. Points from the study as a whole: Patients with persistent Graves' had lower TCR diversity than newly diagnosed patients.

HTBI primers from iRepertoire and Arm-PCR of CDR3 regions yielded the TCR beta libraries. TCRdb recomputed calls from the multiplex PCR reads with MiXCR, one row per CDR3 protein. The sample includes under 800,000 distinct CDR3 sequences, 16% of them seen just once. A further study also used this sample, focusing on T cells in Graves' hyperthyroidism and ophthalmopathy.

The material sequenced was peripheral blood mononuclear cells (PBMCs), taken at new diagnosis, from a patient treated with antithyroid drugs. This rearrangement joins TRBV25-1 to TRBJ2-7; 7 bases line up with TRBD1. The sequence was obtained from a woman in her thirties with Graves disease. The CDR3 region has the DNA TGTGCCAGCAGTAACAGGGGTTACACCTACGAGCAGTACTTC. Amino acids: CASSNRGYTYEQYF.